The 8 T cell receptor beta chains presented below share a single source sample, sequenced in a study of T cell responses to AZD1222 COVID-19 vaccine (dated by TCRdb to the early 2020s). What the time point label conveys for this sample: baseline before first vaccination. Library preparation was by the immunoSEQ multiplex PCR assay. Entries here come from immuneACCESS through TCRdb and include only in-frame sequences with V and J called. Some clones fail to appear in such tables; in the studies checked, an unresolved V gene covers under half of the shortfall, and the cause of the remainder is unknown. The sample yields approximately 140,000 clones; roughly 90% were counted once. Around 3% of the sample comes from the top ten. Sequenced material: peripheral blood, taken on day 0 of AZD1222 vaccination. The source of these receptors is an adult in good health.

The chain employs TRBV5-4 and TRBJ2-6, with TRBD1 as a possible D gene (6 bases). Germline CDR1 is SGHNT and CDR2 is YYREEE (reference sequence). The CDR3 is 18 residues long. V gave up 7 bases and J gave up 4 bases, with 24 bases separating them. The CDR3 sequence is CASGSRTDPSVGANVLTF. The CDR3 nucleotides read TGTGCCAGCGGATCCAGGACAGACCCTTCTGTGGGGGCCAACGTCCTGACTTTC.

The chain is built from TRBV5-6 and TRBJ1-1; tentatively, D is TRBD1 (6 bases). The CDR3 sequence is 14 residues long. Germline V CDR1 and CDR2: SGHDT, YYEEEE. The V gene lost 4 bases and the J gene lost 3 bases, with 13 bases spanning the gap. The CDR3 spells CASSGRGTDTEAFF. As DNA, the CDR3 is TGTGCCAGCAGCGGGAGGGGGACGGACACTGAAGCTTTCTTT.

The DNA of the CDR3 is TGCAGCGTTGGACCAGGGATTTCAGAAGGCTACACCTTC. It specifies CSVGPGISEGYTF. The chain carries TRBV29-1 and TRBJ1-2; D possibly corresponds to TRBD1 (5 bases). In germline, CDR1 is SQVTM, CDR2 ANQGSEA. Trimming removed 4 bases at V and 8 bases at J, with 17 bases between. The CDR3 loop spans 13 amino acids.

This chain joins TRBV5-1 and TRBJ2-1, with 11 nucleotides matching TRBD2. The CDR3 has 15 residues. The J segment lost 9 bases and the V segment lost 0 bases, leaving 5 bases of the junction unmatched. Germline V lookup: CDR1 SGHRS, CDR2 YFSETQ. CDR3 protein: CASSLESSGRTEQFF. The CDR3 DNA reads as TGCGCCAGCAGCTTGGAGTCTAGCGGGAGGACTGAGCAGTTCTTC. Complete variable domain (other parts from reference TRBV5-1 and TRBJ2-1): KAGVTQTPRYLIKTRGQQVTLSCSPISGHRSVSWYQQTPGQGLQFLFEYFSETQRNKGNFPGRFSGRQFSNSRSEMNVSTLELGDSALYLCASSLESSGRTEQFFGPGTRLTVL.

The chain is built from TRBV7-9 and TRBJ1-4; 7 bases are shared with TRBD1. Losses at the gene ends were 1 base for V and 7 bases for J; bases not matched to a gene: 9. The CDR3 length is 16 residues. The germline V gene encodes CDR1 SEHNR and CDR2 FQNEAQ (reference sequence). The CDR3 loop reads CASSLGDRAVGEKLFF. The DNA of the CDR3 is TGTGCCAGCAGCTTAGGCGACAGGGCCGTGGGTGAAAAACTGTTTTTT. The full variable domain, with the rest looked up from reference TRBV7-9 and TRBJ1-4, is DTGVSQNPRHKITKRGQNVTFRCDPISEHNRLYWYRQTLGQGPEFLTYFQNEAQLEKSRLLSDRFSAERPKGSFSTLEIQRTEQGDSAMYLCASSLGDRAVGEKLFFGSGTQLSVL.

The V and J genes are TRBV30 and TRBJ1-2; no firm D call. Per germline, CDR1 GTSNPN and CDR2 SVGIG (reference sequence). Trimming removed 1 base at V and 7 bases at J, with 16 bases between. The CDR3 loop spans 14 amino acids. The CDR3 loop is CAWSGGPGTAGYTF. In DNA, the CDR3 is TGTGCCTGGAGTGGAGGGCCGGGCACCGCTGGCTACACCTTC.

This clone appeared a few times. The missing conserved phenylalanine or tryptophan at the end of this CDR3 makes a read error likely. The limits of the CDR3 on the DNA are not certain, so only TCRdb's listed CDR3 is given. The chain recombines TRBV6-1 with TRBJ2-7. The CDR3 length is 10 residues, termini included. The germline gives CDR1 MNHNS, CDR2 SASEGT. CDR3 region: CASSEHVDLT.

This clone was counted between two and nine times. The gene calls are TRBV3-1 (or the pseudogene TRBV3-2) and TRBJ1-1, with a weak D call TRBD1 (6 bases). The V and J ends lost 0 bases and 1 base respectively, with 12 bases between them. The CDR3 is made up of 16 amino acids. Per the germline V gene, CDR1 is LGHDT and CDR2 is YNNKEL (reference sequence). The CDR3 is CASSQDLGQANTEAFF. In DNA form, the CDR3 reads TGTGCCAGCAGCCAAGATCTGGGACAAGCGAACACTGAAGCTTTCTTT.